A single sample gave rise to the 3 T cell receptor beta chains below, sequenced in a study of T cell repertoires in ileal Crohn's disease. Time point given: inflamed ileum from the surgical specimen. TCRdb's table, derived via immunoSEQ multiplex PCR, lists solely in-frame clones and lacks some. The table has some 14,000 clones, more than 60% seen once. Sequenced input: ileal tissue. The receptors originated from an adult with Crohn's disease.

As to this clone: Other DNA sequences within the sample encode an identical CDR3. The V gene is TRBV30, the J gene TRBJ1-2, with no clear D. Germline values: CDR1 GTSNPN, CDR2 SVGIG (reference sequence). Trimming cost V 2 bases and J 2 bases, with 12 bases left between them. The CDR3 is 14 residues long. CDR3: CAWSILGRNYGYTF. The CDR3 bases are TGTGCCTGGAGTATCCTCGGACGGAACTATGGCTACACCTTC.

This sequence joins TRBV2 and TRBJ1-4; possibly TRBD1 for D (5 bases). CDR3 length equals 14 residues. The V end lost 6 bases, the J end lost 5 bases, and 13 bases lay between the germline ends. CDR1 is SNHLY, CDR2 FYNNEI, per germline. The CDR3 loop is CASSPDRWNEKLFF. The DNA of the CDR3 is TGTGCCAGCAGCCCTGACAGATGGAATGAAAAACTGTTTTTT.

The chain links TRBV13 to TRBJ2-1, with unresolved D. Germline lookup yields CDR1 PRHDT and CDR2 FYEKMQ (reference sequence). This CDR3 comprises 15 residues. Trimming cost V 2 bases and J 10 bases, with 18 bases left between them. The CDR3 DNA is TGTGCCAGCAGCTTAAGAACGCCCGCATTACGGGAGCAGTTCTTC. The encoded protein is CASSLRTPALREQFF.